This T cell receptor (beta chain) was found in a study of T cell changes during pregnancy in multiple sclerosis. Produced via immunoSEQ multiplex PCR; TCRdb's table is partial and in-frame only. The top ten clones hold around a tenth of a sample with approximately 30,000 clones, around nine tenths of them seen once. The V segment lost 9 bases and the J segment 2 bases; nucleotides outside the gene matches: 13. The CDR3 has 17 residues. CDR1 is MNHEY and CDR2 is SMNVEV in the germline V gene (reference sequence). This chain connects TRBV27 to TRBJ2-1; TRBD1 agrees at 10 bases. Sequenced here: CD8+ T cells from peripheral blood mononuclear cells, sampled before pregnancy. The TCR originated in a female donor with multiple sclerosis, enrolled in a pregnancy study. CDR3 protein: CASVRQGALGPYNEQFF. CDR3 in DNA: TGTGCCAGTGTCAGACAGGGGGCTCTCGGGCCCTACAATGAGCAGTTCTTC.